This entry lists 3 T cell receptor beta chains sequenced from one sample in a study of Ad26.COV2.S vaccination and SARS-CoV-2 variants. The method was immunoSEQ multiplex PCR; TCRdb's version includes in-frame clones alone and lacks a portion of them. This sample yields about 180,000 clones, of which roughly 89% are seen a single time; less than 6% belongs to the top ten. This specimen consisted of peripheral blood, obtained after recovery from COVID-19. The source is a human donor who had recovered from COVID-19.

V and J are TRBV4-2 and TRBJ2-5; D is possibly TRBD2 (6 bases). Germline values: CDR1 LGHNA, CDR2 YNFKEQ. Trimming pared 0 bases from V and 7 bases from J, leaving 15 bases between. The CDR3 sequence is 15 residues long. The CDR3 here is CASSQEGSLGGTQYF. The CDR3 DNA is TGTGCCAGCAGCCAAGAGGGTAGCCTCGGGGGGACCCAGTACTTC.

Comments on this clone: A junction boundary mismatches the germline segment, possibly from a read error. CDR3 nucleotide sequence: TGTGCTAGCAGCTCACAGGGGCCTAACACCGGGGAGCTGTTTTTT. Translation: CASSSQGPNTGELFF. V gene TRBV7-7 combines with J gene TRBJ2-2; 7 bases line up with TRBD1. Germline values: CDR1 SSHAT, CDR2 FNYEAQ (reference sequence). This CDR3 comprises 15 residues.

CDR3 in DNA: TGTGCCAGCAGCTTGGGGACGGAGTATTACGAGCAGTACTTC. It translates to CASSLGTEYYEQYF. The chain couples TRBV5-4 to TRBJ2-7, with D uncertain. CDR3 size: 14 residues. V was cut by 0 bases and J by 4 bases, with 11 bases left in between. Germline V gene data show CDR1 as SGHNT and CDR2 as YYREEE (reference sequence).